The source of this TCR beta chain is a study of control samples from healthy donors and cancer patients. CDR3 length: 16 residues. From germline, CDR1 is SGHTS and CDR2 YDEGEE. V shed 2 bases, J shed 4 bases, and the junction held 10 bases outside the gene matches. Only in-frame clones appear in the TCRdb table, and some are missing; sequencing was by immunoSEQ multiplex PCR. Of approximately 120,000 clones listed, roughly 91% are singletons. This TCR came from a woman aged 45-59 years in good health. Sequenced input: blood. The V and J genes are TRBV5-8 and TRBJ1-1, with 8 bases identical to TRBD1. The CDR3 DNA reads TGTGCCAGCAGCTTTGACAGGGGAAACGACCGCACTGAAGCTTTCTTT. This encodes CASSFDRGNDRTEAFF.